This is a list of T cell receptor beta chains from one sample in a study of blood T cell repertoires in COVID-19. Sequenced by immunoSEQ multiplex PCR; TCRdb stores in-frame clones only, minus some. The sample holds about 310,000 clones, 87% seen once. The sequenced material came from peripheral blood. The source is a man aged 45-60 years with active or convalescent COVID-19. CDR3s include the opening cysteine and the closing phenylalanine or tryptophan. The order of the fields is CDR3 DNA, CDR3 protein, V gene, J gene, D gene, clone size. The D gene is left open where the match is weak. Rows give clone size only sometimes, using once, few, many, or a class for an expanded clone.

DNA: TGTGCCAGCAGCCCACCGGGACATAGCTCCTACGAGCAGTACTTC
CDR3: CASSPPGHSSYEQYF
V: TRBV3-1/TRBV3-2
J: TRBJ2-7
D: .
size: .

DNA: TGCGCCAGCAGCCAAGTGGACAGGGCGTTGTCCACTGAAGCTTTCTTT
CDR3: CASSQVDRALSTEAFF
V: TRBV4-3
J: TRBJ1-1
D: TRBD1
size: .

DNA: TGTGCCAGCAGCTACCAGGGGGACACTGAAGCTTTCTTT
CDR3: CASSYQGDTEAFF
V: TRBV11-1
J: TRBJ1-1
D: TRBD1
size: .

DNA: TGTGCCAGCAGCTTGGGTGGGACAACAAACACCGTGCAGTACTTC
CDR3: CASSLGGTTNTVQYF
V: TRBV11-3
J: TRBJ2-7
D: .
size: .

DNA: TGTGCCAGCTCACCAAAGGCGAGAGGGGGGGGCACTGAAGCTTTCTTT
CDR3: CASSPKARGGGTEAFF
V: TRBV18
J: TRBJ1-1
D: .
size: .

DNA: TGTGCCTGGAGGGGACAGGCTCGGGATGAGCAGTTCTTC
CDR3: CAWRGQARDEQFF
V: TRBV30
J: TRBJ2-1
D: TRBD1
size: .

DNA: TGTGCCAGCAGCGAACACAGCACAGATACGCAGTATTTT
CDR3: CASSEHSTDTQYF
V: TRBV21-1
J: TRBJ2-3
D: .
size: .

DNA: TGTGCCAGCAGCTTAGCGAGGGGGGGTTCACCCCTCCACTTT
CDR3: CASSLARGGSPLHF
V: TRBV2
J: TRBJ1-6
D: .
size: .

DNA: TGTGCCAGCAGTTATACGGGGCAAGAGACCCAGTACTTC
CDR3: CASSYTGQETQYF
V: TRBV7-2
J: TRBJ2-5
D: .
size: .

DNA: TGTGCCAGCAGCCGCCGGACAGTCTTTAATGAAAAACTGTTTTTT
CDR3: CASSRRTVFNEKLFF
V: TRBV14
J: TRBJ1-4
D: .
size: .

DNA: TGTGCCAGCAGTTTTGCGGGGGCGTTCGACTACGAGCAGTACTTC
CDR3: CASSFAGAFDYEQYF
V: TRBV28
J: TRBJ2-7
D: .
size: .

DNA: TGTGCCAGCAGCACATGGGAGTATGGCTACACCTTC
CDR3: CASSTWEYGYTF
V: TRBV3-1/TRBV3-2
J: TRBJ1-2
D: .
size: .

DNA: TGTGCCAGCAGTGAAGTTATTCCCAGGACAATTGCTAACTATGGCTACACCTTC
CDR3: CASSEVIPRTIANYGYTF
V: TRBV2
J: TRBJ1-2
D: .
size: .

DNA: TGTGCCAGCAGTTTGCTCCCGGGACAGAGTAATGAAAAACTGTTTTTT
CDR3: CASSLLPGQSNEKLFF
V: TRBV28
J: TRBJ1-4
D: TRBD1
size: .

DNA: TGTGCCAGCGGTGAACTAGCGGGGGGACAGGAGACCCAGTACTTC
CDR3: CASGELAGGQETQYF
V: TRBV3-1/TRBV3-2
J: TRBJ2-5
D: TRBD2
size: .

DNA: TGTGCCAGCACCCAGACAGGATCCTACAATGAGCAGTTCTTC
CDR3: CASTQTGSYNEQFF
V: TRBV6-5
J: TRBJ2-1
D: .
size: .

DNA: TGCGCCAGCAGTGAGTCTACAGGGTACGGTCATGAGCAGTTCTTC
CDR3: CASSESTGYGHEQFF
V: TRBV10-1
J: TRBJ2-1
D: .
size: .

DNA: TGTGCCAGCAGCTGGCAGGATAGCAATCAGCCCCAGCATTTT
CDR3: CASSWQDSNQPQHF
V: TRBV7-8
J: TRBJ1-5
D: .
size: .

DNA: TGTGCCAGCAGCCTGGACAGTTATAACTATGGCTACACCTTC
CDR3: CASSLDSYNYGYTF
V: TRBV11-2
J: TRBJ1-2
D: .
size: .

DNA: TGTGCCAGCAGTTCCAGGACAGACGCCGAGCAGTACTTC
CDR3: CASSSRTDAEQYF
V: TRBV6-5
J: TRBJ2-7
D: .
size: .

DNA: TGTGCCAGCAGTCCACAGGGTTCAGATACCTATGGCTACACCTTC
CDR3: CASSPQGSDTYGYTF
V: TRBV7-2
J: TRBJ1-2
D: .
size: .

DNA: TGCGCCAGCAGCCAAGATTGGGGGGGGACAGGGGCTTTCAATCAGCCCCAGCATTTT
CDR3: CASSQDWGGTGAFNQPQHF
V: TRBV4-3
J: TRBJ1-5
D: TRBD1
size: .

DNA: TGTGCCAGCAGCTTAAGTCCCCAGGGCCCAGAAGAGACCCAGTACTTC
CDR3: CASSLSPQGPEETQYF
V: TRBV7-3
J: TRBJ2-5
D: .
size: .

DNA: TGTGCCAGCAGTTTATACGGGACAGACAAAAACATTCAGTACTTC
CDR3: CASSLYGTDKNIQYF
V: TRBV27
J: TRBJ2-4
D: TRBD1
size: .

DNA: TGTGCCAGCAGCGCAGGTGGTTACGAGCAGTACTTC
CDR3: CASSAGGYEQYF
V: TRBV11-2
J: TRBJ2-7
D: .
size: .

DNA: TGCGCCAGCACCCTGGGGGGGCCCGAAGAGACCCAGTACTTC
CDR3: CASTLGGPEETQYF
V: TRBV5-1
J: TRBJ2-5
D: .
size: .

DNA: TGCGCCAGCAGCTTGGTCCCTGGGCGAGAGACCCAGTACTTC
CDR3: CASSLVPGRETQYF
V: TRBV5-1
J: TRBJ2-5
D: .
size: once

DNA: TGTGCCATCAGTGGGGGAGACCTGAACACCGGGGAGCTGTTTTTT
CDR3: CAISGGDLNTGELFF
V: TRBV10-3
J: TRBJ2-2
D: .
size: .

DNA: TGTGCCAGCAGTCAAGTCCCAGGGAAGCTACAGCCAGCCGACGAGCAGTACTTC
CDR3: CASSQVPGKLQPADEQYF
V: TRBV21-1
J: TRBJ2-7
D: .
size: .

DNA: TGTGCCAGCAGTTCTAGCGGGAGTACGTACTTC
CDR3: CASSSSGSTYF
V: TRBV2
J: TRBJ2-7
D: TRBD2
size: .

DNA: TGTGCCAGCAGCGAGAGTGGGGTAGGGACTACCGAGCAGTACTTC
CDR3: CASSESGVGTTEQYF
V: TRBV28
J: TRBJ2-7
D: TRBD2
size: .

DNA: TGTGCCAGCAGCGTAGACGGGAGCTACAATGAGCAGTTCTTC
CDR3: CASSVDGSYNEQFF
V: TRBV9
J: TRBJ2-1
D: .
size: .

DNA: TGTGCCAGCAGCTTGATGGCGGGATGGGGATCCGATGAGCAGTTCTTC
CDR3: CASSLMAGWGSDEQFF
V: TRBV5-8
J: TRBJ2-1
D: .
size: .

DNA: TGTGCCAGCAGCTTGGACTATGAGCAGTTCTTC
CDR3: CASSLDYEQFF
V: TRBV5-4
J: TRBJ2-1
D: .
size: few

DNA: TGTGCCAGCAGTTCCTACAGACCGTTTGAGCAGTTCTTC
CDR3: CASSSYRPFEQFF
V: TRBV12-3/TRBV12-4
J: TRBJ2-1
D: .
size: once

DNA: TGCGCCAGCAGCTTGGGGACTAGCGGACTTTACAATGAGCAGTTCTTC
CDR3: CASSLGTSGLYNEQFF
V: TRBV5-1
J: TRBJ2-1
D: TRBD2
size: .

DNA: TGTGCCAGCAGCTTCAGGACAGGGGATTACGAGCAGTACTTC
CDR3: CASSFRTGDYEQYF
V: TRBV7-8
J: TRBJ2-7
D: TRBD1
size: .

DNA: TGTGCCAGCAGTTATCCCGGGGGGAACACCGGGGAGCTGTTTTTT
CDR3: CASSYPGGNTGELFF
V: TRBV6-6
J: TRBJ2-2
D: .
size: once

DNA: TGTGCCAGCAGCTTAGAGGGGGGAGCAATCTACGAGCAGTACTTC
CDR3: CASSLEGGAIYEQYF
V: TRBV11-2
J: TRBJ2-7
D: .
size: .

DNA: TGTGCCAGCAGTCGACCCGGGACAGTCTACGAGCAGTACTTC
CDR3: CASSRPGTVYEQYF
V: TRBV28
J: TRBJ2-7
D: TRBD1
size: once

DNA: TGTGCCAGCAGCCAAGATCGGGGGACGGGCTTTAGGTACGAGCAGTACTTC
CDR3: CASSQDRGTGFRYEQYF
V: TRBV14
J: TRBJ2-7
D: .
size: once

DNA: TGTGCCTGGAGTGTCGGGACTCTTTACGAGCAGTACTTC
CDR3: CAWSVGTLYEQYF
V: TRBV30
J: TRBJ2-7
D: .
size: .

DNA: TGTGCCAGCTCACCGGGGGGGATCTCCTACAATGAGCAGTTCTTC
CDR3: CASSPGGISYNEQFF
V: TRBV18
J: TRBJ2-1
D: TRBD2
size: .

DNA: TGTGCCTGTTCCCGAGCCCAAGGGAGGGCCCCAGATACGCAGTATTTT
CDR3: CACSRAQGRAPDTQYF
V: TRBV30
J: TRBJ2-3
D: TRBD2
size: few

DNA: TGTGCCACCAGTGATGCCAGGGGGGTTTACAATGAGCAGTTCTTC
CDR3: CATSDARGVYNEQFF
V: TRBV24-1
J: TRBJ2-1
D: .
size: .

DNA: TGTGCCCGGGGGCAGGGAACAGATTCACCCCTCCACTTT
CDR3: CARGQGTDSPLHF
V: TRBV30
J: TRBJ1-6
D: .
size: few

DNA: TGCAGTGCTAGTCGCCCAGGGGCCTATGGCTACACCTTC
CDR3: CSASRPGAYGYTF
V: TRBV20-1
J: TRBJ1-2
D: .
size: .

DNA: TGTGCCAGCAGCTTAGGGGCCTATTCCGAAGCTTTCTTT
CDR3: CASSLGAYSEAFF
V: TRBV7-9
J: TRBJ1-1
D: .
size: .

DNA: TGTGCCAGCAGCCCCCGGCGGGATCAGCCCCAGCATTTT
CDR3: CASSPRRDQPQHF
V: TRBV7-2
J: TRBJ1-5
D: .
size: .

DNA: TGCGCCAGCAGTGGACAGGGAATAGGGCAAGAGACCCAGTACTTC
CDR3: CASSGQGIGQETQYF
V: TRBV10-2
J: TRBJ2-5
D: TRBD1
size: .